This T cell receptor (beta chain) appears in the sequencing data of a study of blood T cell repertoires in COVID-19. Using immunoSEQ multiplex PCR, the repertoire was profiled, and TCRdb retains in-frame clones only, with some absent. The data hold 400,000 to 450,000 clones, with approximately 89% observed a single time. The germline gives CDR1 ENHRY, CDR2 SYGVKD. V was pared by 6 bases and J by 2 bases, with 8 bases of the junction left unmatched. This CDR3 is built from 15 residues. The chain links TRBV10-3 to TRBJ2-7, with 9 bases matching TRBD1. This TCR derives from a woman aged 50 to 60 with COVID-19, enrolled during active disease. Sequenced: peripheral blood. The CDR3: CAIRIGQGRTYEQYF. DNA of the CDR3: TGTGCCATCAGGATTGGACAGGGGAGGACCTACGAGCAGTACTTC.